The clone carrying this TCR beta chain occurred once. The CDR3 covers 16 residues. CDR1 and CDR2 from the germline V gene are SGDLS and YYNGEE. Trimming pared 1 base from V and 0 bases from J, leaving 11 bases between. The data stem from a study of blood T cell repertoires in COVID-19. The table came from immunoSEQ multiplex PCR; TCRdb's copy has only in-frame clones and leaves some out. The table records about 250,000 clones, around 87% of them present only once. The material sequenced was PBMCs or T cells enriched from blood (not recorded which). The J gene is TRBJ1-3, the V gene TRBV9; D not certain. This sequence was found in a woman aged 18-29 years who had recovered from COVID-19. CDR3 residues: CASSVQERFSGNTIYF. Here the CDR3 DNA reads TGTGCCAGCAGCGTACAGGAACGCTTCTCTGGAAACACCATATATTTT. Combining the CDR3 with reference TRBV9 and TRBJ1-3 gives the whole variable domain DSGVTQTPKHLITATGQRVTLRCSPRSGDLSVYWYQQSLDQGLQFLIQYYNGEERAKGNILERFSAQQFPDLHSELNLSSLELGDSALYFCASSVQERFSGNTIYFGEGSWLTVV.